This TCR beta chain was documented in a study of blood T cell repertoires in COVID-19. For the study at large: T cells, B-cell-depleted T cells, or PBMCs provided the cDNA or gDNA that served as material.

V dropped 5 bases and J dropped 7; count of bases not matched to a gene: 11. Germline lookup yields CDR1 SGHNT and CDR2 YENEEA. The CDR3 totals 15 residues. Original analysis: For nucleated cells, counts were estimated from reference gene primer amplification. TCRdb keeps only in-frame clones here, not all; method: immunoSEQ multiplex PCR. From that table come the V and J calls and clone size; the DNA was used to work out D and trimming. Seen here are 200,000 to 250,000 clones, just over 85% observed once, and the top ten hold 3.8%. The TCR was taken from a woman aged 40-49 years with acute COVID-19. Sequencing used PBMCs or T cells enriched from blood (not recorded which). The gene calls are TRBV11-3 and TRBJ2-1; the match to TRBD2 covers 7 bases. The CDR3 DNA reads TGTGCCAGCAGCCGGGTAGACGGGAGGTTAAATGAGCAGTTCTTC. This gives the protein CASSRVDGRLNEQFF.